This T cell receptor (beta chain) derives from a study of identical twins. For this clonotype: The antigen is not known. One end of the junction is discordant with germline, which a read error may explain.

Points from the study as a whole: Some out-of-frame alpha sequences were shared by twins, and these showed excess low generation probability.

TCRdb ran MiXCR on the 5' RACE reads and lists one entry per CDR3 protein. The sample records 1.5 million to 2 million distinct CDR3 sequences, 25% to 35% being singletons. Germline lookup yields CDR1 SGHTA and CDR2 FQGNSA. The CDR3 extends over 14 amino acids. The chain recombines TRBV7-2 with TRBJ2-5; 11 bases line up with TRBD2. The sequence derives from a newborn girl in good health. The sample comprised cord blood. Here the CDR3 DNA reads TGTGCCAACAGCTTGACTAGCGGGACGGAGACCCAGTACTTC. Amino acids: CANSLTSGTETQYF.